The 24 T cell receptor beta chains reported below all come from one sample, sequenced in a study of identical twins. TCRdb used MiXCR to reprocess the 5' RACE reads, holding one entry per CDR3 protein. The table lists 540,000 or so distinct CDR3 sequences, around 20% of them singletons, with around 0.5% in the top ten. The same specimen was also included in a second study, on yellow fever vaccine responses in identical twins.

Specimen: CD4+ T cells sorted from blood. The receptors stem from a young woman in good health.

The rearrangement uses TRBV10-1 and TRBJ2-3, with 7 bases matching TRBD2. The germline V gene encodes CDR1 WNHNN and CDR2 SYGVQD (reference sequence). This CDR3 spans 13 amino acids. Trimming cost V 8 bases and J 5 bases; bases outside gene matches: 7. DNA for the CDR3: TGCGCCAGCCTTAACCCGGGAGGAGATACGCAGTATTTT. This sequence encodes CASLNPGGDTQYF.

The chain couples TRBV20-1 to TRBJ1-6; D not certain. Trimming pared 5 bases from V and 7 bases from J, leaving 15 bases between. The length of the CDR3 is 14 residues. Per germline, CDR1 DFQATT and CDR2 SNEGSKA (reference sequence). The CDR3, as DNA: TGCAGTGCTCCCTTACAGCTTTCGAATTCACCCCTCCACTTT. Protein sequence: CSAPLQLSNSPLHF.

The rearrangement links TRBV27 to TRBJ2-3; 10 nucleotides match TRBD2. From germline, CDR1 is MNHEY and CDR2 SMNVEV (reference sequence). CDR3 length: 19 amino acids. After removal of 5 bases from V and 4 bases from J, the junction contained 18 bases not matched to a gene. CDR3: CASSIRPLTGTSAADTQYF. CDR3 sequence (DNA): TGTGCCAGCAGTATCCGACCGCTCACCGGGACTAGCGCGGCAGATACGCAGTATTTT.

This clonotype was recorded a few times. V is TRBV10-3 and J is TRBJ2-6; D is ambiguous. The CDR3 runs 15 residues. Looked up from germline, CDR1 is ENHRY and CDR2 is SYGVKD. V gave up 4 bases and J gave up 0 bases, with 7 bases separating them. The CDR3 loop reads CAISGKDSGANVLTF. The CDR3 DNA follows: TGTGCCATCAGTGGTAAAGACTCTGGGGCCAACGTCCTGACTTTC.

The CDR3 loop reads CASSNPGLARETQYF. The CDR3 DNA reads as TGTGCCAGCAGCAACCCGGGACTAGCGAGGGAGACCCAGTACTTC. This sequence joins TRBV2 and TRBJ2-5; 10 nucleotides agree with TRBD2. Looked up from germline, CDR1 is SNHLY and CDR2 is FYNNEI. Unmatched junction bases numbered 9, after V lost 6 bases and J lost 5 bases. CDR3 size: 15 residues.

Note on this clonotype: In this CDR3 the conserved last residue, phenylalanine or tryptophan, is missing, so a read error is likely. The gene calls are TRBV28 and TRBJ2-7, with 9 bases fitting TRBD1. V lost 1 base and J lost 4; bases outside the gene matches: 11. Germline V gene sequence: CDR1 MDHEN, CDR2 SYDVKM. The CDR3 spans 17 residues. The CDR3 loop is CASSLLGTGTGRYEQYS. The CDR3 DNA reads as TGTGCCAGCAGTTTATTAGGCACGGGGACAGGGCGTTACGAGCAGTACTCC.

This clonotype has only a few counts. The J gene is TRBJ1-5, the V gene TRBV6-1; 9 bases fit TRBD1. The CDR3 runs to 14 residues. With V trimmed by 4 bases and J by 2 bases, 0 bases remained unmatched. CDR1 is MNHNS, CDR2 SASEGT, per germline. The CDR3 reads CASSGTGGNQPQHF. In DNA, the CDR3 is TGTGCCAGCAGTGGGACAGGGGGCAATCAGCCCCAGCATTTT.

The chain has TRBV5-1 and TRBJ2-7; the match to TRBD1 covers 7 bases. CDR3 length equals 13 residues. The ends lost 5 bases at V and 3 bases at J; junction bases unmatched: 5. Germline CDR1 reads SGHRS; CDR2 reads YFSETQ. The CDR3 DNA reads TGCGCCAGCAGTGAGGACAGGAACTACGAGCAGTACTTC. Its translation: CASSEDRNYEQYF. The full variable domain, its missing parts supplied by reference TRBV5-1 and TRBJ2-7, is KAGVTQTPRYLIKTRGQQVTLSCSPISGHRSVSWYQQTPGQGLQFLFEYFSETQRNKGNFPGRFSGRQFSNSRSEMNVSTLELGDSALYLCASSEDRNYEQYFGPGTRLTVT.

This clonotype has more than one count but fewer than ten. The V and J genes are TRBV4-1 and TRBJ1-2, with 9 bases fitting TRBD1. This CDR3 contains 15 residues. Germline V gene data show CDR1 as MGHRA and CDR2 as YSYEKL. The V segment lost 4 bases and the J segment 8 bases; nucleotides outside the gene matches: 11. The CDR3 sequence is CASSPGQGRDGGYTF. CDR3 DNA sequence: TGCGCCAGCAGCCCAGGACAGGGGCGCGATGGGGGCTACACCTTC.

This clonotype was detected a few times. This chain links TRBV24-1 with TRBJ2-5; D remains unclear. V was trimmed by 3 bases and J by 5 bases, leaving 15 bases between them. Germline V gene data show CDR1 as KGHDR and CDR2 as SFDVKD. The CDR3 sequence is 15 residues long. As DNA, the CDR3 is TGTGCCACCAGTGATCCCTCCTCCAAGCACGAGACCCAGTACTTC. Translating gives CATSDPSSKHETQYF.

J is TRBJ2-5 and V is TRBV7-9, with D tentatively TRBD1 or TRBD2 (5 bases each). The germline gives CDR1 SEHNR, CDR2 FQNEAQ (reference sequence). The CDR3 totals 15 residues. Trimming stripped 5 bases from V and 2 bases from J, with 15 bases between. CDR3: CASSGIGTAQETQYF. For the CDR3, the DNA is TGTGCCAGCAGCGGAATCGGGACGGCTCAAGAGACCCAGTACTTC.

This chain uses TRBV21-1 with TRBJ1-3. TRBV21-1 is a pseudogene segment. The CDR3 is 12 amino acids. The CDR3: CASSGAGYTIYF. CDR3 DNA sequence: TGTGCCAGCAGCGGAGCGGGATACACCATATATTTT.

This clonotype was picked up many times. This CDR3 reads CATSDTQGTSTDTQYF. CDR3 nucleotide sequence: TGTGCCACCAGTGATACCCAGGGCACTAGCACAGATACGCAGTATTTT. J is TRBJ2-3 and V is TRBV24-1; tentatively, D is TRBD1 (5 bases). The CDR3 runs to 16 residues. From germline, CDR1 is KGHDR and CDR2 SFDVKD. V dropped 3 bases and J dropped 0 bases, with 12 bases sitting between them.

This clonotype showed up just a few times. The V gene is TRBV7-6, the J gene TRBJ2-3; D perhaps matches TRBD2 (6 bases). Trimming took 2 bases from V and 2 from J, leaving 11 bases between them. The CDR3 runs to 15 residues. The V gene's germline CDR1 is SGHVS and CDR2 FNYEAQ. The CDR3 loop is CASSLRTTTTDTQYF. In DNA form, the CDR3 reads TGTGCCAGCAGCTTAAGGACTACCACCACAGATACGCAGTATTTT.

The chain employs TRBV11-2 and TRBJ2-2; the D gene could be TRBD1 or TRBD2 (5 bases each). The CDR3 contains 15 residues. The V end lost 1 base, the J end lost 6 bases, and 12 bases lay between the germline ends. Per the germline V gene, CDR1 is SGHAT and CDR2 is FQNNGV. CDR3 loop: CASSLVAGTAGELFF. The CDR3 nucleotides read TGTGCCAGCAGCTTAGTAGCTGGGACGGCCGGGGAGCTGTTTTTT.

The CDR3 protein is CASSMSRFTGELFF. The CDR3 region has the DNA TGTGCCAGCAGTATGTCTCGGTTCACCGGGGAGCTGTTTTTT. The genes are TRBV6-1 and TRBJ2-2; D is ambiguous. The CDR3 loop spans 14 amino acids. With 5 bases removed from V and 4 bases from J, the gap between germline ends came to 11 bases. Germline CDR1 and CDR2: MNHNS and SASEGT.

This clonotype has only a few counts. This chain links TRBV7-9 with TRBJ2-1; TRBD2 is a possible D gene (6 bases). Trimming cost V 4 bases and J 6 bases, with 13 bases left between them. The CDR3 loop spans 14 amino acids. The germline gives CDR1 SEHNR, CDR2 FQNEAQ (reference sequence). DNA of the CDR3: TGTGCCAGCAGCTCGGCCCCCGGGGGCAATGAGCAGTTCTTC. Amino acids: CASSSAPGGNEQFF.

This clonotype was detected only a few times. The V gene is TRBV7-6, the J gene TRBJ1-2; no reliable D call. The CDR3 extends over 14 amino acids. Trimming pared 1 base from V and 1 base from J, leaving 7 bases between. The V gene's germline CDR1 is SGHVS and CDR2 FNYEAQ. CDR3 DNA: TGTGCCAGCAGCTTAGATCCAGATAACTATGGCTACACCTTC. It specifies CASSLDPDNYGYTF. The full variable domain, rest sourced from reference TRBV7-6 and TRBJ1-2, is GAGVSQSPRYKVTKRGQDVALRCDPISGHVSLYWYRQALGQGPEFLTYFNYEAQQDKSGLPNDRFSAERPEGSISTLTIQRTEQRDSAMYRCASSLDPDNYGYTFGSGTRLTVV.

The chain is built from TRBV12-3 or TRBV12-4 and TRBJ1-1; D gene unclear. The CDR3 is made up of 13 amino acids. Trimming stripped 6 bases from V and 1 base from J, with 9 bases between. CDR3 coding DNA: TGTGCCAGCAGCGGGTTGGCGAACACTGAAGCTTTCTTT. This encodes CASSGLANTEAFF.

This clonotype came up a few times. The rearrangement joins TRBV20-1 to TRBJ2-1, with 16 nucleotides matching TRBD2. The CDR3 has 17 residues. V was pared by 7 bases and J by 3 bases, with 9 bases of the junction left unmatched. Germline V lookup: CDR1 DFQATT, CDR2 SNEGSKA (reference sequence). The CDR3 loop reads CSGLGLAGGPSYNEQFF. CDR3 in DNA: TGCAGTGGGTTGGGACTAGCGGGAGGGCCCAGCTACAATGAGCAGTTCTTC.

This rearrangement joins TRBV18 to TRBJ2-7, with 12 positions matching TRBD2. The germline CDR1 and CDR2 sequences are KGHSH and LQKENI. The V and J ends lost 3 bases and 6 bases, in that order; junction bases with no gene match: 6. This CDR3 is 15 amino acids long. For the CDR3, the DNA is TGTGCCAGCTCACCCTCGACTAGCGGGAGTGGCGAGCAGTACTTC. Protein: CASSPSTSGSGEQYF.

This clonotype was counted only a few times. This chain joins TRBV20-1 and TRBJ2-3; D gene uncertain. Germline V gene lookup returns CDR1 DFQATT and CDR2 SNEGSKA (reference sequence). The V end lost 0 bases, the J end lost 2 bases, and 12 bases lay between the germline ends. The CDR3 is 15 amino acids. Here the CDR3 reads CSARDWLGSTDTQYF. Here the CDR3 DNA reads TGCAGTGCTAGAGATTGGTTAGGCTCCACAGATACGCAGTATTTT.

CDR3 bases: TGCGCCAGCAGCCCTGGACTAGCGGGAGGGCCCAGGAATGAGCAGTTCTTC. This codes for CASSPGLAGGPRNEQFF. The gene calls are TRBV5-1 and TRBJ2-1; 15 bases map to TRBD2. CDR3 length equals 17 residues. Trimming removed 4 bases from V and 7 bases from J; junction bases left unmatched: 9. Per the germline V gene, CDR1 is SGHRS and CDR2 is YFSETQ.

The chain combines TRBV5-1 with TRBJ1-5; TRBD1 agrees at 7 bases. CDR1 SGHRS and CDR2 YFSETQ come from the germline V gene. The CDR3 spans 17 residues. The V gene end was trimmed by 0 bases and the J gene end by 6 bases; junction bases not matched to a gene: 12. CDR3 protein: CASSLVISQGGSQPQHF. CDR3 DNA: TGCGCCAGCAGCTTGGTGATCTCGCAGGGGGGGAGTCAGCCCCAGCATTTT.